This T cell receptor (beta chain) emerged from a study of cytomegalovirus exposure and HLA in healthy donors. Whole-study results and caveats: Donors belonging to an Asian-associated ancestry cluster reportedly showed fewer N-insertions in productive TCRs than the 666-donor mean, according to what a later analysis found. As a later analysis showed, a missense DCLRE1C variant was linked to trimming of TCR beta V- and J-genes.

The primer mix had 60 Vbeta and 13 Jbeta primers. The data were produced by immunoSEQ multiplex PCR, yet TCRdb's version contains in-frame clones alone and is incomplete. The table has 150,000 to 200,000 clones, nearly 80% seen once. Germline values: CDR1 SGHTA, CDR2 FQGNSA. This CDR3 has 16 amino acids. Trimming cost V 1 base and J 7 bases; bases outside gene matches: 3. Points on this clone: As yet, its antigen is unknown.

As for the donors, each was a healthy bone marrow donor. This clonotype originated in a woman between 40 and 50 years old in good health and CMV-seronegative. V gene TRBV7-2 combines with J gene TRBJ2-1; TRBD2 aligns across 14 bases. What was sequenced was PBMCs. This chain's CDR3 is CASSLVGTSGRNEQFF. As DNA, the CDR3 is TGTGCCAGCAGCTTAGTTGGGACTAGCGGGAGAAATGAGCAGTTCTTC.